This record looks at one TCR beta chain sequence and its context. This CDR3 has 15 amino acids. CDR1 DFQATT and CDR2 SNEGSKA come from the germline V gene (reference sequence). TCRdb processed the 5' RACE reads again and assigns one entry to each CDR3 protein, with no DNA. Its listing shows 550,000 to 600,000 distinct CDR3 sequences. The sample originates from a study of T cells expressing NK-cell markers. The rearrangement joins TRBV20-1 to TRBJ2-5; absent DNA, TCRdb's TRBD1 call cannot be checked. The sample consisted of blood T cells: a sorted CD56 or NKG2C T cell subset, CD4+ or CD8+ T cells, or bulk PBMC T cells (not recorded which). This TCR derives from a man aged 18-30 years in good health. CDR3 in amino acids: CSASAPPSGWETQYF.